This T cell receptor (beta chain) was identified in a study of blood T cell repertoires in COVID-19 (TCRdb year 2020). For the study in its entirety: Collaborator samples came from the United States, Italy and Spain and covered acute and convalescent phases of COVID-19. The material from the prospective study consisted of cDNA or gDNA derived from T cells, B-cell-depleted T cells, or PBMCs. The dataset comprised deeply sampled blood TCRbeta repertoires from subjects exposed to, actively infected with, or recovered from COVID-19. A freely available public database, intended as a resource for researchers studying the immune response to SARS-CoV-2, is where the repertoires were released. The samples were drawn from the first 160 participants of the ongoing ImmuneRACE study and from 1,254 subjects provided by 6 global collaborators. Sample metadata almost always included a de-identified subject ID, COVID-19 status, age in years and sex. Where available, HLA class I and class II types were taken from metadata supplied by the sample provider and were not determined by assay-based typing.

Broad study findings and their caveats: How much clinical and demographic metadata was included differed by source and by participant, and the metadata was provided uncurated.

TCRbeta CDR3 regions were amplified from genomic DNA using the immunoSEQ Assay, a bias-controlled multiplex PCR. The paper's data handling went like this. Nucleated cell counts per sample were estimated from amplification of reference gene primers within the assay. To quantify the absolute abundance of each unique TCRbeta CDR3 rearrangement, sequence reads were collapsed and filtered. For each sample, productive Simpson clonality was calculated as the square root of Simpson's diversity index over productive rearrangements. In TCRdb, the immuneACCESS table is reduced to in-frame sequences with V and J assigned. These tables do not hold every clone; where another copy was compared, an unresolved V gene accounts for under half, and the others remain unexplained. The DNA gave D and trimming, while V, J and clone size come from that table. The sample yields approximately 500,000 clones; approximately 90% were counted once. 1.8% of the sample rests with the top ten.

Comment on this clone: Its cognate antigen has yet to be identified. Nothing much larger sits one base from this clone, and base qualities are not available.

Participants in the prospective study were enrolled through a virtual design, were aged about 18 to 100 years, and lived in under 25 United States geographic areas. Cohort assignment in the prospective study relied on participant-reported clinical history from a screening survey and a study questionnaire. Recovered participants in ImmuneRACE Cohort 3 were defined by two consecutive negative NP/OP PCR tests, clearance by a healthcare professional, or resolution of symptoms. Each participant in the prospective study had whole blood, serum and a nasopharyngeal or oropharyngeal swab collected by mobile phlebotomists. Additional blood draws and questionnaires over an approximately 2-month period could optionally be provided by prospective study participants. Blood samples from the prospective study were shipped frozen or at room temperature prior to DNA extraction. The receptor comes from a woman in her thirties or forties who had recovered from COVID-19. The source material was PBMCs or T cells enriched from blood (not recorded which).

The CDR3: CASSTPGEKRPHEQYF. The nucleotide sequence is TGTGCCAGCAGCACCCCAGGGGAGAAAAGACCCCACGAGCAGTACTTC. The sequence links TRBV28 to TRBJ2-7, with TRBD1 perhaps the D gene, on 6 matching bases. V loses 6 bases, J loses 5 bases, and the germline ends lie 23 bases apart. The cysteine opens and the phenylalanine closes a CDR3 of 16 amino acids. CDR3 DNA is the only sequence kept; it has 48 bases, read in frame from the first base. Reading the germline V gene gives CDR1 MDHEN and CDR2 SYDVKM.